Each of the 10 T cell receptor beta chains below was sequenced from the same sample in a study of T-cell reconstitution after alpha-beta-depleted transplantation in children. Researchers prepared the TCRbeta library using unique molecular identifiers, the study reports. TCRdb passed the PCR reads through MiXCR, listing each CDR3 protein once. The sample includes around 600,000 distinct CDR3 sequences, over 15% seen only once; the top ten take approximately 1.1%. Source: PBMCs from the stem cell graft donor, taken from the stem cell graft. The receptor set was obtained from a human donor who donated a stem cell graft to a child with acute myeloid leukemia.

V gene TRBV15 combines with J gene TRBJ2-5, with 7 bases lining up with TRBD2. V lost 3 bases to trimming and J lost 0 bases; unmatched junction nucleotides: 13. From germline, CDR1 is LNHNV and CDR2 YYDKDF (reference sequence). CDR3 length equals 18 residues. The CDR3 sequence: CATSSDDRAGSNQETQYF. The DNA of the CDR3 is TGTGCCACCAGCAGTGACGACCGAGCGGGGTCTAACCAAGAGACCCAGTACTTC.

The rearrangement links TRBV30 to TRBJ2-4, with TRBD1 as a possible D gene (6 bases). This CDR3 has 14 amino acids. From germline, CDR1 is GTSNPN and CDR2 SVGIG (reference sequence). For the CDR3, the DNA is TGTGCTGTAAGACTGGTAGGACAGAAAAACATTCAGTACTTC. Translated: CAVRLVGQKNIQYF.

This clonotype was recorded at least ten times. The rearrangement joins TRBV30 to TRBJ1-5; 9 nucleotides agree with TRBD1. The CDR3 is 17 residues long. The trim removed 2 bases at V and 4 bases at J, leaving 12 bases unmatched. Germline V gene data show CDR1 as GTSNPN and CDR2 as SVGIG (reference sequence). The CDR3 loop reads CAWSTPRDRALNQPQHF. The CDR3 bases are TGTGCCTGGAGTACACCCAGGGACAGGGCACTTAATCAGCCCCAGCATTTT.

In its sample, this clonotype was seen many times. J is TRBJ2-1 and V is TRBV20-1, with D hard to call. V shed 3 bases and J shed 3 bases, with 12 bases lying between them. The CDR3 covers 14 residues. CDR1 is DFQATT and CDR2 is SNEGSKA in the germline V gene (reference sequence). CDR3 sequence: CSARGSRYYNEQFF. The CDR3 DNA reads as TGCAGTGCTAGGGGCAGTAGGTACTACAATGAGCAGTTCTTC.

The gene calls are TRBV4-3 and TRBJ1-2; D might be TRBD1 (5 bases). The CDR3 has 14 amino acids. The germline CDR1 and CDR2 sequences are LGHNA and YSLEER. Deletions cut 0 bases from V and 6 bases from J, with 11 bases between. DNA of the CDR3: TGCGCCAGCAGCCAAGATCTGGACATTGATGGCTACACCTTC. Amino acid sequence: CASSQDLDIDGYTF.

This clonotype has just a few counts. CDR3: CASSQDLGAGGPYPYNEQFF. In DNA, the CDR3 is TGCGCCAGCAGCCAAGATTTGGGAGCGGGGGGGCCTTACCCCTACAATGAGCAGTTCTTC. The chain carries TRBV4-3 and TRBJ2-1, with 10 bases matching TRBD2. The germline V gene encodes CDR1 LGHNA and CDR2 YSLEER. This CDR3 region has 20 residues. V lost 0 bases, J lost 2 bases, and 13 bases stayed unmatched.

The chain couples TRBV7-9 to TRBJ1-3; D remains unclear. Germline V gene sequence: CDR1 SEHNR, CDR2 FQNEAQ (reference sequence). V dropped 5 bases and J dropped 0 bases, with 8 bases sitting between them. The CDR3 extends over 14 amino acids. The CDR3 sequence: CASSGPGSGNTIYF. DNA of the CDR3: TGTGCCAGCAGCGGTCCCGGCTCTGGAAACACCATATATTTT.

This clonotype was counted only a few times. The chain recombines TRBV7-9 with TRBJ1-1; D is unclear. Germline CDR1 is SEHNR and CDR2 is FQNEAQ (reference sequence). The CDR3 loop spans 14 amino acids. The V end was cut by 5 bases, the J end by 0 bases, with 10 bases between. This chain's CDR3 is CASSPLQLNTEAFF. CDR3 nucleotide sequence: TGTGCCAGCAGCCCCCTACAGCTGAACACTGAAGCTTTCTTT.

This clonotype has just one count. The genes are TRBV4-3 and TRBJ2-3; the D call may be TRBD1 or TRBD2 (5 bases each). Germline CDR1 reads LGHNA; CDR2 reads YSLEER. Trimming took off 3 bases at V and 6 bases at J, with 10 bases between the two ends. The length of the CDR3 is 13 residues. The CDR3 DNA reads as TGCGCCAGCAGCCAGGGGGAATTTGATACGCAGTATTTT. Amino acid sequence: CASSQGEFDTQYF.

This clonotype showed up many times. This rearrangement joins TRBV6-6 to TRBJ2-7; a weak D match, TRBD1 (5 bases). The CDR3 is made up of 13 amino acids. The V and J ends lost 7 bases and 0 bases respectively, with 10 bases between them. Germline V gene sequence: CDR1 MNHNY, CDR2 SVGAGI (reference sequence). The CDR3 region has the DNA TGTGCCAGCAAACAGGATCCCTCCTACGAGCAGTACTTC. Its translation: CASKQDPSYEQYF.